Sequencing of this T cell receptor beta chain was carried out in a study of blood T cell repertoires in COVID-19. Across the study: Acute and convalescent COVID-19 samples came from the United States, Italy and Spain. Nucleic acid was either cDNA or gDNA, and it came from T cells, B-cell-depleted T cells, or PBMCs.

Germline loops: CDR1 SGDLS, CDR2 YYNGEE. The CDR3 is 14 residues long. V lost 6 bases, J lost 4 bases, and 16 bases lay in between. Per the original data handling: Amplification of reference gene primers was used by the study to estimate nucleated cell counts. Generated by immunoSEQ multiplex PCR, the TCRdb table keeps only in-frame clones and is missing some. The V and J calls and clone size come from that table; D and trimming were worked out from the DNA. Seen here are some 210,000 clones, 65% to 85% observed once, and the top ten hold less than 3.5%. The sequencing sample was made of peripheral blood. The clonotype was recovered from a man between 45 and 60 years old with active or convalescent COVID-19. The gene calls are TRBV9 and TRBJ1-2; maybe TRBD1 (6 bases). The CDR3 sequence is CASTREGGAYGYTF. The CDR3 DNA reads as TGTGCCAGCACCCGGGAGGGGGGGGCCTATGGCTACACCTTC.